The 17 T cell receptor beta chains listed next were all sequenced from one sample in a study of T cell responses to AZD1222 COVID-19 vaccine. Here immunoSEQ multiplex PCR was the method, and the copy in TCRdb shows in-frame clones only, minus some. The sample lists approximately 260,000 clones, more than 80% seen once, with roughly 0.6% in the top ten. This specimen consisted of peripheral blood, obtained on day 0 of AZD1222 vaccination. These receptor sequences come from an adult in good health.

This chain connects TRBV4-1 to TRBJ2-2, with D maybe TRBD1 (5 bases). This CDR3 comprises 16 residues. Germline V gene lookup returns CDR1 MGHRA and CDR2 YSYEKL. V was clipped by 4 bases and J by 3 bases, with 15 bases between them. The CDR3 sequence is CASSPVAGSDTGELFF. The CDR3 DNA reads TGCGCCAGCAGCCCGGTGGCAGGGTCGGACACCGGGGAGCTGTTTTTT.

The V and J genes are TRBV3-1 (or the pseudogene TRBV3-2) and TRBJ2-7, with TRBD1 identical over 7 bases. The CDR3 loop spans 15 amino acids. V was pared by 1 base and J by 3 bases, with 6 bases of the junction left unmatched. Germline loops: CDR1 LGHDT, CDR2 YNNKEL (reference sequence). The CDR3 reads CASSQAPGQYYEQYF. The DNA of the CDR3 is TGTGCCAGCAGCCAAGCCCCGGGACAGTACTACGAGCAGTACTTC.

This clone has a single count. This rearrangement joins TRBV6-5 to TRBJ2-3; no reliable D call. The CDR3 has 15 amino acids. Germline assignment: CDR1 MNHEY and CDR2 SVGAGI. The ends were cut back, 11 bases at V and 2 bases at J, with 20 bases in the middle. The DNA for the CDR3 is TGTGCCGCCGAAGTAGGACCAGATGACACAGATACGCAGTATTTT. Residues: CAAEVGPDDTDTQYF.

The chain links TRBV4-2 to TRBJ2-7; tentatively, D is TRBD1 (5 bases). V lost 1 base and J lost 2, with 9 bases in between. There are 14 residues in the CDR3. Germline V gene sequence: CDR1 LGHNA, CDR2 YNFKEQ. Here the CDR3 reads CASSQGTSTYEQYF. As DNA, the CDR3 is TGTGCCAGCAGCCAAGGGACATCTACCTACGAGCAGTACTTC.

The chain joins TRBV27 to TRBJ1-6, with a possible D match to TRBD1 (5 bases). The germline V gene encodes CDR1 MNHEY and CDR2 SMNVEV (reference sequence). Trimming pared 3 bases from V and 4 bases from J, leaving 13 bases between. The CDR3 spans 16 residues. CDR3 nucleotide sequence: TGTGCCAGCAGTTTCCATCCCGGGACGTATAATTCACCCCTCCACTTT. This sequence encodes CASSFHPGTYNSPLHF.

The chain is built from TRBV7-2 and TRBJ2-2, with TRBD2 matching over 16 bases. V lost 5 bases and J lost 6; bases outside the gene matches: 6. The CDR3 has 17 residues. CDR1 is SGHTA and CDR2 is FQGNSA in the germline V gene. CDR3 sequence: CASSLLGLAGGPGELFF. The CDR3 region has the DNA TGTGCCAGCAGCCTCCTGGGACTAGCGGGAGGGCCCGGGGAGCTGTTTTTT.

V usage is TRBV6-2 or TRBV6-3 and J usage is TRBJ2-1, with TRBD1 as a possible D gene (7 bases). Looked up from germline, CDR1 is MNHEY and CDR2 is SVGEGT. The V end was cut by 5 bases, the J end by 6 bases, with 17 bases between. CDR3 length: 15 amino acids. CDR3 sequence reads: CASSGSGGRGNEQFF. DNA for the CDR3: TGTGCCAGCAGTGGGTCAGGGGGGCGGGGCAATGAGCAGTTCTTC.

The chain recombines TRBV30 with TRBJ1-6; D remains unclear. V gave up 2 bases and J gave up 4 bases, with 6 bases separating them. The length of the CDR3 is 13 residues. Per germline, CDR1 GTSNPN and CDR2 SVGIG (reference sequence). The chain's CDR3 is CAWSRLYNSPLHF. CDR3 sequence (DNA): TGTGCCTGGAGTCGACTGTATAATTCACCCCTCCACTTT.

The J gene is TRBJ2-7, the V gene TRBV11-2; D remains unclear. CDR3 length: 17 amino acids. Looked up from germline, CDR1 is SGHAT and CDR2 is FQNNGV. Deletions cut 1 base from V and 2 bases from J, with 18 bases between. CDR3 sequence reads: CASSLGPPDGVAYEQYF. For the CDR3, the DNA is TGTGCCAGCAGCTTAGGTCCCCCTGATGGGGTTGCCTACGAGCAGTACTTC.

This clone was seen once. The genes are TRBV2 and TRBJ1-2, with D hard to call. CDR1 is SNHLY and CDR2 is FYNNEI in the germline V gene. V lost 5 bases, J lost 6 bases, and 16 bases lay in between. The CDR3 contains 14 residues. The CDR3 DNA reads as TGTGCCAGCAGTCGCAACCGGGCCGACGATGGCTACACCTTC. Its protein product is CASSRNRADDGYTF. The whole variable domain, filled in from reference TRBV2 and TRBJ1-2, reads EPEVTQTPSHQVTQMGQEVILRCVPISNHLYFYWYRQILGQKVEFLVSFYNNEISEKSEIFDDQFSVERPDGSNFTLKIRSTKLEDSAMYFCASSRNRADDGYTFGSGTRLTVV.

J is TRBJ1-4 and V is TRBV5-5, with D hard to call. Trimming stripped 1 base from V and 3 bases from J, with 4 bases between. The CDR3 length is 13 residues. In germline, CDR1 is SGHKS, CDR2 YYEKEE (reference sequence). CDR3 protein: CASSLQANEKLFF. The CDR3 nucleotides are TGTGCCAGCAGCTTGCAAGCTAATGAAAAACTGTTTTTT. The whole variable domain, remainder taken from reference TRBV5-5 and TRBJ1-4, is DAGVTQSPTHLIKTRGQQVTLRCSPISGHKSVSWYQQVLGQGPQFIFQYYEKEERGRGNFPDRFSARQFPNYSSELNVNALLLGDSALYLCASSLQANEKLFFGSGTQLSVL.

The chain combines TRBV5-4 with TRBJ1-1; D gene ambiguous. Germline V CDR1 and CDR2: SGHNT, YYREEE (reference sequence). V was clipped by 0 bases and J by 0 bases, with 9 bases between them. The CDR3 consists of 15 residues. CDR3 sequence: CASSLEVPLNTEAFF. CDR3 DNA: TGTGCCAGCAGCTTGGAGGTACCTTTGAACACTGAAGCTTTCTTT.

J is TRBJ1-3 and V is TRBV5-1, with D possibly TRBD1 on 6 matching bases. CDR3 length: 17 amino acids. Germline-derived CDR1 and CDR2 are SGHRS and YFSETQ. Trimming took off 0 bases at V and 3 bases at J, with 16 bases between the two ends. The DNA of the CDR3 is TGCGCCAGCAGCTTGGCCCCGGGGGGCGCGAGTGGAAACACCATATATTTT. Translation: CASSLAPGGASGNTIYF. Full variable domain (remainder filled in from reference TRBV5-1 and TRBJ1-3): KAGVTQTPRYLIKTRGQQVTLSCSPISGHRSVSWYQQTPGQGLQFLFEYFSETQRNKGNFPGRFSGRQFSNSRSEMNVSTLELGDSALYLCASSLAPGGASGNTIYFGEGSWLTVV.

The chain uses TRBV6-5 and TRBJ1-5; maybe TRBD1 (5 bases). The CDR3 is made up of 14 amino acids. The germline V gene encodes CDR1 MNHEY and CDR2 SVGAGI. V shed 0 bases and J shed 4 bases, with 7 bases lying between them. The CDR3 reads CASSYSKGNQPQHF. In DNA, the CDR3 is TGTGCCAGCAGTTACTCGAAGGGGAATCAGCCCCAGCATTTT.

The J gene is TRBJ2-7, the V gene TRBV20-1; D is tentatively TRBD1 or TRBD2 (5 bases each). This CDR3 is 11 amino acids long. Between the trimmed V and J ends, which lost 5 bases and 2 bases, there was a span of 7 bases. Per the germline V gene, CDR1 is DFQATT and CDR2 is SNEGSKA (reference sequence). CDR3 sequence: CSAQGPYEQYF. The DNA for the CDR3 is TGCAGTGCTCAGGGACCCTACGAGCAGTACTTC.

The CDR3 coding sequence is TGTGCCAGCAGCCTTTCTACGGGCTCCACCTACGAGCAGTACTTC. It yields the protein CASSLSTGSTYEQYF. The chain couples TRBV9 to TRBJ2-7; D unresolved. The germline V and J ends were trimmed by 4 bases and 2 bases, with 16 bases remaining between them. Germline V gene data show CDR1 as SGDLS and CDR2 as YYNGEE. The CDR3 has 15 residues.

The V call is TRBV19, the J call TRBJ2-3; 9 bases are shared with TRBD2. V was pared by 5 bases and J by 3 bases, with 3 bases of the junction left unmatched. The CDR3 spans 14 residues. Germline CDR1 is LNHDA and CDR2 is SQIVND (reference sequence). The CDR3 DNA is TGTGCCAGTAGTCTAGCGGGAAATACAGATACGCAGTATTTT. Protein sequence: CASSLAGNTDTQYF.